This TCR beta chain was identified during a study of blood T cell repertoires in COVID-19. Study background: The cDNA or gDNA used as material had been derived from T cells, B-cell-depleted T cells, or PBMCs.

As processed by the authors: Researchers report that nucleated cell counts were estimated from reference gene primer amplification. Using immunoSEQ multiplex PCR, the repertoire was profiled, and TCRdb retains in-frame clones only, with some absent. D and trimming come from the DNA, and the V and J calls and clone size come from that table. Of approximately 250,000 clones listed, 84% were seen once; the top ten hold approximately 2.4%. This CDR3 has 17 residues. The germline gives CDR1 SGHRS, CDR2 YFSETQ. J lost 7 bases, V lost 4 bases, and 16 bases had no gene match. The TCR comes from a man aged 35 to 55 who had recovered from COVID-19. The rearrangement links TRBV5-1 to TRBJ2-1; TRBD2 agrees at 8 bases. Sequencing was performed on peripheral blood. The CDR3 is CASSVSRSGAAVNEQFF. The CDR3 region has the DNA TGCGCCAGCAGCGTTTCCCGTAGCGGGGCGGCAGTAAATGAGCAGTTCTTC.